The table lists the clone carrying this T cell receptor (beta chain) with many counts. As yet, its antigen is unknown. The CDR3 sequence is 14 residues long. V gave up 4 bases and J gave up 6 bases, with 10 bases separating them. This record comes from a study of T cells in Graves' hyperthyroidism and ophthalmopathy. General study results and limits: Most expanded thyroid clonotypes above 0.001 recurred in blood.

The hyperthyroidism was newly diagnosed and had lasted under 2 months; the patients were aged 18 to 65. Uncontrolled infection, other autoimmune disease, pregnancy or lactation led to exclusion. Amplified regions were TCR beta CDR3 sequences from RNA transcripts. In the first-round RT-PCR of the TCR CDR3, the HTBI primer set was used. One entry per CDR3 protein, called by TCRdb with MiXCR from the multiplex PCR reads. The table has around 200,000 distinct CDR3 sequences, over 15% seen once. The origin of this receptor is a woman in her fifties or sixties with Graves' hyperthyroidism. Sequencing was done on a sample of blood. V and J are TRBV12-3 or TRBV12-4 and TRBJ1-6, with D unresolved. CDR3 loop: CASSSRAFNSPLHF. The CDR3 region has the DNA TGTGCCAGCAGTTCCAGAGCCTTTAATTCACCCCTCCACTTT.